Presented here are 22 T cell receptor beta chains from one specimen sequenced in a study of T cell repertoires in cytomegalovirus infection. These receptors lack a known antigen. TCRdb used MiXCR to reprocess the reads, holding one entry per CDR3 protein. This table has roughly 120,000 distinct CDR3 sequences, about 30% appearing once. The specimen comprised CD8+ T cells from cultured PBMCs, sampled from culture after CMV antigen stimulation. The receptors were gathered from a human donor in good health (CMV status not recorded). Some clones in this sample may be carry-over from other donors' samples.

In its sample, this clonotype was seen a few times. This chain connects TRBV4-1 to TRBJ2-7, with D perhaps being TRBD1 or TRBD2 (5 bases each). Germline V gene sequence: CDR1 MGHRA, CDR2 YSYEKL. The CDR3 spans 14 residues. V lost 2 bases and J 3 bases, leaving 11 bases between the germline ends. CDR3 loop: CASSQNWGSYEQYF. The DNA of the CDR3 is TGCGCCAGCAGCCAAAACTGGGGGAGCTACGAGCAGTACTTC.

The rearrangement joins TRBV11-3 to TRBJ2-4; tentative D call: TRBD1 (6 bases). Germline assignment: CDR1 SGHNT and CDR2 YENEEA. The CDR3 extends over 17 amino acids. Trimming left V 5 bases short and J 0 bases short, with 17 bases between. The CDR3 region has the DNA TGTGCCAGCAGCCCCTTCGGGACACTCTTAGCCAAAAACATTCAGTACTTC. Its protein is CASSPFGTLLAKNIQYF.

The chain recombines TRBV3-1 with TRBJ2-1; 9 bases map to TRBD2. CDR1 is LGHDT and CDR2 is YNNKEL in the germline V gene (reference sequence). Germline trimming cut 0 bases from V and 0 bases from J; bases unmatched to any gene: 6. This CDR3 has 18 residues. CDR3 protein: CASSQETISGSSYNEQFF. CDR3 sequence (DNA): TGTGCCAGCAGCCAAGAGACGATTAGCGGGAGCTCCTACAATGAGCAGTTCTTC.

The gene calls are TRBV6-6 and TRBJ2-1; possibly TRBD1 for D (6 bases). V lost 6 bases to trimming and J lost 5 bases, with 8 bases between them. The CDR3 spans 12 residues. Germline V CDR1 and CDR2: MNHNY, SVGAGI (reference sequence). The CDR3 reads CASRDSHNEQFF. CDR3 coding DNA: TGTGCCAGCAGGGACAGTCACAATGAGCAGTTCTTC.

This chain links TRBV6-1 with TRBJ2-2, with D unresolved. Per germline, CDR1 MNHNS and CDR2 SASEGT. The CDR3 length is 14 residues. Trimming shortened V by 10 bases and J by 1 base, and 13 bases separated the two germline ends. Written as DNA, the CDR3 is TGTGCCACCCGCGGAGAGGTGAACACCGGGGAGCTGTTTTTT. Residues: CATRGEVNTGELFF.

This rearrangement joins TRBV7-2 to TRBJ1-3; D is uncertain. V gave up 2 bases and J gave up 0 bases, with 8 bases separating them. The CDR3 loop spans 15 amino acids. The V gene's germline CDR1 is SGHTA and CDR2 FQGNSA. DNA for the CDR3: TGTGCCAGCAGCTTAATCCTGAGCTCTGGAAACACCATATATTTT. Translating it yields CASSLILSSGNTIYF.

The V call is TRBV30, the J call TRBJ1-1; the match to TRBD1 covers 8 bases. V gave up 3 bases and J gave up 1 base; unmatched junction bases: 4. CDR1 and CDR2 (germline): GTSNPN, SVGIG (reference sequence). CDR3 length: 14 amino acids. The CDR3 is CAWRDRVANTEAFF. Here the CDR3 DNA reads TGTGCCTGGAGGGACAGGGTGGCGAACACTGAAGCTTTCTTT.

This clonotype was counted ten times or more. The V gene is TRBV7-6, the J gene TRBJ2-7; 8 bases line up with TRBD1. The J segment lost 5 bases and the V segment lost 2 bases, leaving 2 bases of the junction unmatched. Germline CDR1 and CDR2: SGHVS and FNYEAQ. CDR3 length: 13 residues. This CDR3 is CASSLQGAHEQYF. CDR3 in DNA: TGTGCCAGCAGCTTACAGGGGGCCCACGAGCAGTACTTC.

J is TRBJ2-3 and V is TRBV29-1, with 15 bases aligning to TRBD2. The germline CDR1 and CDR2 sequences are SQVTM and ANQGSEA. The CDR3 covers 17 residues. V was clipped by 3 bases and J by 1 base; unmatched bases: 5. The CDR3 here is CSVDGTSGGFGTDTQYF. The DNA for the CDR3 is TGCAGCGTTGACGGGACTAGCGGGGGGTTTGGCACAGATACGCAGTATTTT.

This clonotype occurred once. The CDR3 here is CASSQVDRGVWQPQHF. The CDR3 DNA sequence: TGCGCCAGCAGCCAAGTGGACAGGGGAGTATGGCAGCCCCAGCATTTT. The V call is TRBV4-1, the J call TRBJ1-5; 9 bases agree with TRBD1. The germline V gene encodes CDR1 MGHRA and CDR2 YSYEKL. The CDR3 is made up of 16 amino acids. Trimming cost V 1 base and J 7 bases; bases outside gene matches: 8.

The chain is built from TRBV7-6 and TRBJ1-5; perhaps TRBD1 as D (6 bases). The CDR3 is 16 residues long. Trimming took 1 base from V and 0 from J, leaving 10 bases between them. Per the germline V gene, CDR1 is SGHVS and CDR2 is FNYEAQ. The CDR3 DNA follows: TGTGCCAGCAGCTTAGAGACAGGAAGTAGCAATCAGCCCCAGCATTTT. Translation gives CASSLETGSSNQPQHF.

This clonotype was counted between two and nine times. The chain is built from TRBV12-3 or TRBV12-4 and TRBJ2-3; 10 bases agree with TRBD1. With V trimmed by 9 bases and J by 5 bases, 5 bases remained unmatched. The CDR3 sequence is 13 residues long. The CDR3 loop is CASSGQGLDTQYF. Written as DNA, the CDR3 is TGTGCCAGTTCGGGACAGGGGTTAGATACGCAGTATTTT.

This clonotype was observed a few times. The J gene is TRBJ1-3, the V gene TRBV6-6; D is undetermined. The CDR3 has 16 amino acids. Trimming cost V 4 bases and J 5 bases, with 18 bases left between them. Germline CDR1 MNHNY, CDR2 SVGAGI (reference sequence). DNA for the CDR3: TGTGCCAGCAGTTTACCCCCCGGGCCCCTAAGAAACACCATATATTTT. This encodes CASSLPPGPLRNTIYF.

The gene calls are TRBV12-3 or TRBV12-4 and TRBJ2-3; TRBD1 matches 7 bases. Trimming cost V 4 bases and J 9 bases; bases outside gene matches: 19. This CDR3 spans 17 amino acids. The CDR3 coding sequence is TGTGCCAGCAGTTCACCCCTCAGGGGGTTAGGTGCTGACACGCAGTATTTT. This codes for CASSSPLRGLGADTQYF.

The V gene is TRBV20-1, the J gene TRBJ1-2, with D unclear. CDR1 DFQATT and CDR2 SNEGSKA come from the germline V gene (reference sequence). There are 11 residues in the CDR3. The V gene lost 0 bases and the J gene lost 9 bases, with 8 bases spanning the gap. This CDR3 reads CSAREGQSYTF. The CDR3 coding sequence is TGCAGTGCTAGAGAGGGCCAGAGCTACACCTTC.

The rearrangement uses TRBV20-1 and TRBJ2-1, with a tentative D call TRBD1 (6 bases). The V gene lost 1 base and the J gene lost 5 bases, with 12 bases spanning the gap. Germline V lookup: CDR1 DFQATT, CDR2 SNEGSKA (reference sequence). There are 14 residues in the CDR3. CDR3: CSARALTGNNEQFF. The DNA of the CDR3 is TGCAGTGCTAGAGCCCTGACAGGAAACAATGAGCAGTTCTTC.

The rearrangement joins TRBV29-1 to TRBJ2-1; D possibly corresponds to TRBD2 (6 bases). In germline, CDR1 is SQVTM, CDR2 ANQGSEA. The CDR3 spans 12 residues. V lost 7 bases, J lost 6 bases, and 13 bases lay in between. Here the CDR3 reads CSAWGVSNEQFF. The CDR3 region has the DNA TGCAGCGCCTGGGGGGTGAGCAATGAGCAGTTCTTC.

This clonotype is a singleton in its sample. V is TRBV28 and J is TRBJ2-3; D is unresolved. Germline CDR1 is MDHEN and CDR2 is SYDVKM. This CDR3 spans 12 amino acids. V was pared by 3 bases and J by 15 bases, with 16 bases between. The DNA for the CDR3 is TGTGCCAGCAGTTTTCGTGGGTCCACCGACTATTTT. Residues: CASSFRGSTDYF.

The CDR3 nucleotides are TGTGCCAGCAGCCCCCAAGGGACAGCCTACGAGCAGTACTTC. Translated: CASSPQGTAYEQYF. This rearrangement joins TRBV9 to TRBJ2-7; 7 nucleotides agree with TRBD1. Germline CDR1 reads SGDLS; CDR2 reads YYNGEE. The CDR3 is 14 residues long. Unmatched junction bases numbered 6, after V lost 4 bases and J lost 2 bases.

This clonotype occurred a few times. The chain employs TRBV5-1 and TRBJ1-4; D is unresolved. The germline V gene encodes CDR1 SGHRS and CDR2 YFSETQ. The ends were cut back, 4 bases at V and 7 bases at J, with 20 bases in the middle. The CDR3 is made up of 16 amino acids. The CDR3 spells CASSPTDGGDGEKLFF. CDR3 in DNA: TGCGCCAGCAGCCCAACGGACGGTGGCGATGGTGAAAAACTGTTTTTT.

This clonotype was detected only a few times. The chain combines TRBV27 with TRBJ1-6; D not resolved. Germline V gene lookup returns CDR1 MNHEY and CDR2 SMNVEV (reference sequence). The CDR3 is 14 amino acids. V was shortened by 5 bases and J by 6 bases, with 11 bases between the two germline ends. Here the CDR3 DNA reads TGTGCCAGCAGTCCGTTTCCGGGTAATTCACCCCTCCACTTT. Protein: CASSPFPGNSPLHF.

The rearrangement uses TRBV29-1 and TRBJ2-3; TRBD2 might be the D (6 bases). The germline gives CDR1 SQVTM, CDR2 ANQGSEA. Trimming removed 1 base from V and 4 bases from J, with 9 bases in between. The CDR3 is made up of 13 amino acids. The CDR3 DNA follows: TGCAGCGTTGAAGGAGGGGAGGCAGATACGCAGTATTTT. Its translation is CSVEGGEADTQYF.